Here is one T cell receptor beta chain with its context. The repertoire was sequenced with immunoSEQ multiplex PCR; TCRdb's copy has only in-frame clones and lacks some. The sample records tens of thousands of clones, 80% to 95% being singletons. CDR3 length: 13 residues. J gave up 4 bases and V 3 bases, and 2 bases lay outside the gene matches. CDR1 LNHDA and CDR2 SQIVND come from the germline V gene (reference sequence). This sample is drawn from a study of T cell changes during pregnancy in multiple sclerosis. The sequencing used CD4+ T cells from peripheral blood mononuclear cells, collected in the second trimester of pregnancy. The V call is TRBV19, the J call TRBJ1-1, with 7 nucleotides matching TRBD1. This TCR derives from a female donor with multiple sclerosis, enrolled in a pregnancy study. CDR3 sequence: CASSMNRGTEAFF. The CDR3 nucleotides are TGTGCCAGTAGTATGAACAGGGGCACTGAAGCTTTCTTT.